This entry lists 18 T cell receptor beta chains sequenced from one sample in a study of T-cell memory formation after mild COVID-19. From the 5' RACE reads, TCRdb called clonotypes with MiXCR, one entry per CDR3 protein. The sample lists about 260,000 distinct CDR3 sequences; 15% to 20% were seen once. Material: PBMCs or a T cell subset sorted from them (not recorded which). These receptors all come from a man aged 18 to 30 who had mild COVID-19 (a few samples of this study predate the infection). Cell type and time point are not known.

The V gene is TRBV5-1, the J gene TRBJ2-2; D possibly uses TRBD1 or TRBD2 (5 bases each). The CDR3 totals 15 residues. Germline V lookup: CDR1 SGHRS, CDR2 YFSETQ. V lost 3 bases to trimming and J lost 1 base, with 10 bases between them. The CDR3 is CASSWGWRNTGELFF. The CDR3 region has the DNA TGCGCCAGCAGCTGGGGGTGGAGGAACACCGGGGAGCTGTTTTTT.

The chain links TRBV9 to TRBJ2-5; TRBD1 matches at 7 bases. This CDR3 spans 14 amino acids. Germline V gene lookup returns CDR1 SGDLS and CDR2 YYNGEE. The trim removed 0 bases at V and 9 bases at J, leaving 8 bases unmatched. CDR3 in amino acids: CASSVDPGGPAQYF. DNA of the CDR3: TGTGCCAGCAGCGTAGATCCAGGGGGACCCGCCCAGTACTTC.

The CDR3 protein is CSARVGTGLSEQYF. The CDR3 coding sequence is TGCAGTGCTAGAGTAGGGACAGGGCTTTCCGAGCAGTACTTC. The chain has TRBV20-1 and TRBJ2-7; 9 bases align to TRBD1. V lost 1 base, J lost 6 bases, and 7 bases stayed unmatched. The CDR3 has 14 amino acids. Germline CDR1 DFQATT, CDR2 SNEGSKA (reference sequence).

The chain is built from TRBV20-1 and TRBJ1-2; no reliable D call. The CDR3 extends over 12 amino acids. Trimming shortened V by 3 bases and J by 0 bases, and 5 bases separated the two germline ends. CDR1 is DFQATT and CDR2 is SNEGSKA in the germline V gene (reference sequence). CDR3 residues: CSARGTNYGYTF. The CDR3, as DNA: TGCAGTGCTAGGGGGACTAACTATGGCTACACCTTC.

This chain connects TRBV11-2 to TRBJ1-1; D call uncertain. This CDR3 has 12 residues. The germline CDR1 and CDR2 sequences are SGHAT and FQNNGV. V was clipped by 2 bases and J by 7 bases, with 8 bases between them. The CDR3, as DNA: TGTGCCAGCAGCTTAAGGGCCCTTGAAGCTTTCTTT. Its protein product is CASSLRALEAFF. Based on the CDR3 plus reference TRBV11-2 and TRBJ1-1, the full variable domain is EAGVAQSPRYKIIEKRQSVAFWCNPISGHATLYWYQQILGQGPKLLIQFQNNGVVDDSQLPKDRFSAERLKGVDSTLKIQPAKLEDSAVYLCASSLRALEAFFGQGTRLTVV.

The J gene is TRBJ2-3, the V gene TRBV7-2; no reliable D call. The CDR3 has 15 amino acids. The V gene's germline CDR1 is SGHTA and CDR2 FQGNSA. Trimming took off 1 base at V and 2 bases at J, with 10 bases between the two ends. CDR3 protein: CASSLESRYTDTQYF. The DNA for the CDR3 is TGTGCCAGCAGCTTAGAGTCGCGGTACACAGATACGCAGTATTTT. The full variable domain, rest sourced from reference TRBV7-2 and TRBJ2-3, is GAGVSQSPSNKVTEKGKDVELRCDPISGHTALYWYRQSLGQGLEFLIYFQGNSAPDKSGLPSDRFSAERTGGSVSTLTIQRTQQEDSAVYLCASSLESRYTDTQYFGPGTRLTVL.

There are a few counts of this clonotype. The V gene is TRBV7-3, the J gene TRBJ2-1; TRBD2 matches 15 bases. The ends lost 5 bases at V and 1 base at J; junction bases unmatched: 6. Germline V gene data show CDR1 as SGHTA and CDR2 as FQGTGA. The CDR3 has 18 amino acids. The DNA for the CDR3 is TGTGCCAGCAGCCGCTGGACTAGCGGGGGGGTTTCCTACAATGAGCAGTTCTTC. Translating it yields CASSRWTSGGVSYNEQFF.

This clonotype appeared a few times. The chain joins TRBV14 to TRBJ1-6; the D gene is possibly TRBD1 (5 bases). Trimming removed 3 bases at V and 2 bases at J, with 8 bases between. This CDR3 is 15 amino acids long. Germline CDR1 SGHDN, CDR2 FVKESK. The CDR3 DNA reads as TGTGCCAGCAGCCAGGGGGTCACCTATAATTCACCCCTCCACTTT. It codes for CASSQGVTYNSPLHF.

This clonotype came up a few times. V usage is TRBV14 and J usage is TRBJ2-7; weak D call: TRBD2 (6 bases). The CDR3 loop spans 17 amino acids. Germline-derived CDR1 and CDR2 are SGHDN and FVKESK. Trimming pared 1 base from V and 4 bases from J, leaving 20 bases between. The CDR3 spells CASSQVSPQEEGYEQYF. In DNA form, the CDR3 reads TGTGCCAGCAGCCAAGTATCCCCACAGGAGGAGGGGTACGAGCAGTACTTC.

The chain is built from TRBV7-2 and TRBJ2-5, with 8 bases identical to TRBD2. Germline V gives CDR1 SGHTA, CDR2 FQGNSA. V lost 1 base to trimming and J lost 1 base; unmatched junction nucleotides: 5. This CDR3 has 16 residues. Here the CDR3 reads CASSLVGGGLQETQYF. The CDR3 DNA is TGTGCCAGCAGCTTAGTAGGCGGGGGGCTCCAAGAGACCCAGTACTTC. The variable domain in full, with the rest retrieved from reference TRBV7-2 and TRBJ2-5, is GAGVSQSPSNKVTEKGKDVELRCDPISGHTALYWYRQSLGQGLEFLIYFQGNSAPDKSGLPSDRFSAERTGGSVSTLTIQRTQQEDSAVYLCASSLVGGGLQETQYFGPGTRLLVL.

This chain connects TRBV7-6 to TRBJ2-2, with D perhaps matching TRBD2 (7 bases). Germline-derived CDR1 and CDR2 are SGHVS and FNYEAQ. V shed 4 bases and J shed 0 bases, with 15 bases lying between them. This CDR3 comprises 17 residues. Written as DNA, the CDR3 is TGTGCCAGCAGCTCCAGAGGGGGGGGGCCGAACACCGGGGAGCTGTTTTTT. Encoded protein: CASSSRGGGPNTGELFF. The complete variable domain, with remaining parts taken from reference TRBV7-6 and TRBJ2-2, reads GAGVSQSPRYKVTKRGQDVALRCDPISGHVSLYWYRQALGQGPEFLTYFNYEAQQDKSGLPNDRFSAERPEGSISTLTIQRTEQRDSAMYRCASSSRGGGPNTGELFFGEGSRLTVL.

The CDR3 DNA is TGCAGCGTGAGCAACAGGGTTGTAGAGACCCAGTACTTC. Translated: CSVSNRVVETQYF. The rearrangement links TRBV29-1 to TRBJ2-5, with D perhaps matching TRBD1 (6 bases). With 6 bases removed from V and 4 bases from J, the gap between germline ends came to 15 bases. Germline V gives CDR1 SQVTM, CDR2 ANQGSEA. This CDR3 spans 13 amino acids.

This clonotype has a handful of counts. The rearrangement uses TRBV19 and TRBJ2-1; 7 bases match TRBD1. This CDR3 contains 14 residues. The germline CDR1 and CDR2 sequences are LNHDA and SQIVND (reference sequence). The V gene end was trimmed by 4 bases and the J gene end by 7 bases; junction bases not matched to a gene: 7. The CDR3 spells CASSTDRAPNEQFF. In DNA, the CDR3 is TGTGCCAGTAGTACCGACAGGGCCCCAAATGAGCAGTTCTTC.

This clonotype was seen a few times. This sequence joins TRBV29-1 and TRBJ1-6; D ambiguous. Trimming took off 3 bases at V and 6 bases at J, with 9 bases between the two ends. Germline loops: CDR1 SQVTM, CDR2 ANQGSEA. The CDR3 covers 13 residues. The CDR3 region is CSVEETSNSPLHF. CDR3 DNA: TGCAGCGTTGAGGAGACATCTAATTCACCCCTCCACTTT.

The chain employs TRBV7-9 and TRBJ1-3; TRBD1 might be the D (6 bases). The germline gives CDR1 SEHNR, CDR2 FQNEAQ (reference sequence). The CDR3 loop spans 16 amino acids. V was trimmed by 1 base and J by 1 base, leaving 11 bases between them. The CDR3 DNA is TGTGCCAGCAGCTTAGTACAGGGACGGTCTGGAAACACCATATATTTT. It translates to CASSLVQGRSGNTIYF.

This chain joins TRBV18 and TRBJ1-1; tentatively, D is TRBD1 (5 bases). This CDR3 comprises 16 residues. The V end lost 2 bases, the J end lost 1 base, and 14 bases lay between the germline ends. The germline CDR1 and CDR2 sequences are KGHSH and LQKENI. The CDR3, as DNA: TGTGCCAGCTCACCATACCGGCCGGGGCCGAACACTGAAGCTTTCTTT. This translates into CASSPYRPGPNTEAFF.

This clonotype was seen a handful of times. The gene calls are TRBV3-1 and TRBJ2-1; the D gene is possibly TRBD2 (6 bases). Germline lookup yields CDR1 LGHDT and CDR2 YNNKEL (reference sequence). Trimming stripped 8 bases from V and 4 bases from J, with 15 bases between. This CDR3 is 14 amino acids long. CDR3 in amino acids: CASGRTARYNEQFF. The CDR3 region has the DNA TGTGCCAGCGGGAGGACCGCACGGTACAATGAGCAGTTCTTC.

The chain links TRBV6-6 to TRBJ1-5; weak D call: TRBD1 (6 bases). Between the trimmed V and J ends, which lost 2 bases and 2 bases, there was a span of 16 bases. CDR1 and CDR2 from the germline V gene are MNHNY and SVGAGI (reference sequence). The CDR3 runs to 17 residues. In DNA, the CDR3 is TGTGCCAGCAGTTACACCAGGGGACCCCCGGGCAATCAGCCCCAGCATTTT. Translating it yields CASSYTRGPPGNQPQHF.